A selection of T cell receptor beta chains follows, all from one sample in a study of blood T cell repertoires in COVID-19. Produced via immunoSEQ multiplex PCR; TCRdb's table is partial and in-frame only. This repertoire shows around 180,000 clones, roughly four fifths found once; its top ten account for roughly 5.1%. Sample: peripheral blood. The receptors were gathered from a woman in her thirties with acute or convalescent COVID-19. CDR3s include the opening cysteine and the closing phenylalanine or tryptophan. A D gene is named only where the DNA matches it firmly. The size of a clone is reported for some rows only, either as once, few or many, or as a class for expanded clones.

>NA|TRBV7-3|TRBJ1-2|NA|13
CASSRTRAYGYTF
TGTGCCAGCAGCCGTACGAGAGCGTATGGCTACACCTTC
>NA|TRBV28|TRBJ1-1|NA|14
CASTEDGIMIEAFF
TGTGCCAGCACGGAGGACGGGATAATGATTGAAGCTTTCTTT
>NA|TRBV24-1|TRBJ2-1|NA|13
CATSDLRSNEQFF
TGTGCCACCAGTGACCTCCGGAGCAATGAGCAGTTCTTC
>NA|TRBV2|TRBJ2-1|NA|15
CASSRTPFSYNEQFF
TGTGCCAGCAGCCGGACTCCCTTCTCCTACAATGAGCAGTTCTTC
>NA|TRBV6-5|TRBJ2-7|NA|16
CASSYSVRDTTYEQYF
TGTGCCAGCAGTTACTCGGTTCGGGACACCACCTACGAGCAGTACTTC
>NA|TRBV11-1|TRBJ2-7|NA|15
CASSFARAKAYEQYF
TGTGCCAGCAGCTTTGCCCGAGCGAAAGCCTACGAGCAGTACTTC
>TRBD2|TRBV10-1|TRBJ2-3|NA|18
CASSGSAGGHPTTDTQYF
TGCGCCAGCAGTGGGTCGGCGGGAGGTCATCCTACCACAGATACGCAGTATTTT
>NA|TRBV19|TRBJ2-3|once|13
CAIREHSTDTQYF
TGTGCCATACGGGAGCACTCTACAGATACGCAGTATTTT
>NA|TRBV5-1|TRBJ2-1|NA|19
CASSPRLVEAGLSYNEQFF
TGCGCCAGCAGCCCCCGCCTCGTTGAGGCGGGATTGTCCTACAATGAGCAGTTCTTC
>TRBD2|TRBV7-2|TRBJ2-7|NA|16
CASSLAGTRNPYEQYF
TGTGCCAGCAGCTTAGCAGGGACTAGAAACCCCTACGAGCAGTACTTC
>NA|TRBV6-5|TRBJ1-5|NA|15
CASILRGYSNQPQHF
TGTGCCAGCATCTTAAGAGGGTATAGCAATCAGCCCCAGCATTTT
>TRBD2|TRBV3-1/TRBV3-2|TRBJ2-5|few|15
CASSQDVAGVETQYF
TGTGCCAGCAGCCAAGATGTAGCGGGAGTCGAGACCCAGTACTTC
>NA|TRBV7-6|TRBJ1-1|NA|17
CASSNKGGRGLNTEAFF
TGTGCCAGCAGCAACAAAGGGGGAAGAGGGCTGAACACTGAAGCTTTCTTT
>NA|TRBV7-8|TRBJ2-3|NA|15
CASSFGRIGADTQYF
TGTGCCAGCAGCTTTGGGAGGATTGGTGCAGATACGCAGTATTTT
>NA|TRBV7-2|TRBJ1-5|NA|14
CASSLTGGARPQHF
TGTGCCAGCAGCTTAACCGGGGGGGCGAGGCCCCAGCATTTT
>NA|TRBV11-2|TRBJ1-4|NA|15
CASSNSPGGGEKLFF
TGTGCCAGCAGCAATAGTCCGGGAGGGGGTGAAAAACTGTTTTTT
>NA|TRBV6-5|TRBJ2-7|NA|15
CASSYSNQGLNEQYF
TGTGCCAGCAGTTACTCGAACCAGGGTTTGAACGAGCAGTACTTC
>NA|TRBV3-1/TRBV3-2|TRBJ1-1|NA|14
CASSRASGNTEAFF
TGTGCCAGCAGCCGGGCCAGCGGGAACACTGAAGCTTTCTTT
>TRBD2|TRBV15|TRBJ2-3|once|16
CATSRGGLAEEDTQYF
TGTGCCACCAGCAGAGGCGGACTAGCGGAGGAAGATACGCAGTATTTT
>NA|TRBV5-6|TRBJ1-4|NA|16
CASSSLQGGLGVKLFF
TGTGCCAGCAGCTCACTACAGGGAGGGCTAGGGGTAAAACTGTTTTTT
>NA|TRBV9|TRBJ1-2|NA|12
CASSEAAYGYTF
TGTGCCAGCTCGGAGGCAGCCTATGGCTACACCTTC
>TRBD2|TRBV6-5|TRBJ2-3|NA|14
CASSLAELTDTQYF
TGTGCCAGCAGTCTAGCGGAACTCACAGATACGCAGTATTTT
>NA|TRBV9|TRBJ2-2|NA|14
CASAGTANTGELFF
TGTGCCAGCGCGGGGACAGCGAACACCGGGGAGCTGTTTTTT
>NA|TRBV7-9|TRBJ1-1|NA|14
CASSSDSWNTEAFF
TGTGCCAGCAGCTCAGACAGCTGGAACACTGAAGCTTTCTTT
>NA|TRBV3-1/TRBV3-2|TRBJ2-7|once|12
CASSQLSYEQYF
TGTGCCAGCAGCCAACTTTCCTACGAGCAGTACTTC
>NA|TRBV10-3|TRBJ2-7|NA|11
CASRGGPEQYF
TGTGCCAGCCGAGGAGGTCCCGAGCAGTACTTC
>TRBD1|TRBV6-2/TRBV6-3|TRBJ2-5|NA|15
CASSFAVTGYETQYF
TGTGCCAGCAGTTTCGCTGTGACAGGGTACGAGACCCAGTACTTC
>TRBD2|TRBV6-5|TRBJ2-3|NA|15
CASRVRGGFTDTQYF
TGTGCCAGCAGGGTACGCGGGGGGTTCACAGATACGCAGTATTTT
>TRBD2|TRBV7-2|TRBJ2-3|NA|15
CACNSGGTSADTQYF
TGTGCCTGTAACTCGGGGGGGACCTCTGCGGATACGCAGTATTTT
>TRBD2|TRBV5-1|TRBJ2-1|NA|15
CASSLGASGSTKQFF
TGCGCCAGCAGCTTGGGTGCTAGCGGGAGTACGAAGCAGTTCTTC
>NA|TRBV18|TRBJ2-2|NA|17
CASSPKIATGNTGELFF
TGTGCCAGCTCACCAAAAATTGCGACGGGGAACACCGGGGAGCTGTTTTTT
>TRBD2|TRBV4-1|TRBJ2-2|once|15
CASSQVGTSRGELFF
TGCGCCAGCAGCCAAGTCGGGACTAGCAGGGGGGAGCTGTTTTTT
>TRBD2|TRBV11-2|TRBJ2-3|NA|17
CASSPSPLAGGRDTQYF
TGTGCCAGCAGCCCTTCCCCACTAGCGGGAGGGCGAGATACGCAGTATTTT
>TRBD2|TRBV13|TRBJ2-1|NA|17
CASSPRFLAGLNNEQFF
TGTGCCAGCAGCCCCCGGTTCCTAGCGGGATTAAACAATGAGCAGTTCTTC
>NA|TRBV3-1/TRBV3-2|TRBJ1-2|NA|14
CASSQPSGVYGYTF
TGTGCCAGCAGCCAACCCTCCGGGGTCTATGGCTACACCTTC
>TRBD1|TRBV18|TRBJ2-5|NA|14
CASSRRQGQETQYF
TGTGCCAGCTCACGGCGACAGGGCCAAGAGACCCAGTACTTC
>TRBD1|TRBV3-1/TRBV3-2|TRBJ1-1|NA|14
CASSPGQGNTEAFF
TGTGCCAGCAGCCCGGGACAGGGGAACACTGAAGCTTTCTTT
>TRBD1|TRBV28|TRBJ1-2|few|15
CASSRTGTVFYGYTF
TGTGCCAGCAGTCGAACAGGGACAGTATTCTATGGCTACACCTTC
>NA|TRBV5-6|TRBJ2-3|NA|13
CASSWASTDTQYF
TGTGCCAGCAGCTGGGCCAGCACAGATACGCAGTATTTT
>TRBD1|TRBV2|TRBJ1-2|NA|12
CASGQALSGYTF
TGTGCCAGCGGACAGGCTCTGAGCGGCTACACCTTC
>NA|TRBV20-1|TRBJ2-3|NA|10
CSAREPPGCF
TGCAGTGCCAGGGAACCTCCAGGTTGTTTT
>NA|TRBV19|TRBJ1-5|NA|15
CASSMPRDIPQPQHF
TGTGCCAGTAGTATGCCCCGGGACATCCCTCAGCCCCAGCATTTT
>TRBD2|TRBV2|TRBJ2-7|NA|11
CASTREGEQYF
TGTGCCAGCACTCGGGAGGGCGAGCAGTACTTC
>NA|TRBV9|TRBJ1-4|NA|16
CASSVSRTAGGEKLFF
TGTGCCAGCAGCGTCTCCAGGACAGCGGGGGGTGAAAAACTGTTTTTT
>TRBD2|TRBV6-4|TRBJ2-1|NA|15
CASSVGSGGSNEQFF
TGTGCCAGCAGTGTGGGAAGCGGGGGGTCTAATGAGCAGTTCTTC
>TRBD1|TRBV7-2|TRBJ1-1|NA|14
CASSYLDRKTEAFF
TGTGCCAGCAGCTACCTGGACAGGAAAACTGAAGCTTTCTTT